This passage covers 28 T cell receptor beta chains from one sample sequenced in a study of T-cell memory formation after mild COVID-19. MiXCR, run by TCRdb on the 5' RACE reads, gives a single entry per CDR3 protein. The sample has about 560,000 distinct CDR3 sequences, about 22% seen once; the top ten hold about 8.4%. The sequencing input was PBMCs or a T cell subset sorted from them (not recorded which). These receptors all stem from an adult woman who had mild COVID-19 (a few samples of this study predate the infection). Cell type and time point are not known.

V usage is TRBV12-3 or TRBV12-4 and J usage is TRBJ1-4; maybe TRBD1 (6 bases). This CDR3 spans 13 amino acids. The V and J ends lost 5 bases and 8 bases respectively, with 12 bases between them. CDR3 coding DNA: TGTGCCAGCAGTCCGGACAGTGGAGAAAAACTGTTTTTT. Protein: CASSPDSGEKLFF.

The genes are TRBV4-2 and TRBJ2-7; no clear D gene. Trimming left V 0 bases short and J 5 bases short, with 2 bases between. The CDR3 is 11 residues long. Per germline, CDR1 LGHNA and CDR2 YNFKEQ. The CDR3 protein is CASSQEDEQYF. The CDR3 region has the DNA TGTGCCAGCAGCCAAGAAGACGAGCAGTACTTC.

The chain links TRBV9 to TRBJ2-3; 7 positions match TRBD2. The germline gives CDR1 SGDLS, CDR2 YYNGEE. The CDR3 length is 16 residues. V dropped 0 bases and J dropped 1; count of bases not matched to a gene: 5. The CDR3 DNA is TGTGCCAGCAGCGTAGTCTTGGCGGGAGGCACAGATACGCAGTATTTT. Protein sequence: CASSVVLAGGTDTQYF.

This clonotype came up a few times. The CDR3, as DNA: TGTGCCAGCAGCTCCGGGACAGGGAGTTTCTATGGCTACACCTTC. It yields the protein CASSSGTGSFYGYTF. This chain joins TRBV5-4 and TRBJ1-2; 9 nucleotides line up with TRBD1. CDR1 and CDR2 from the germline V gene are SGHNT and YYREEE (reference sequence). V shed 3 bases, J shed 4 bases, and the junction held 7 bases outside the gene matches. This CDR3 comprises 15 residues.

The rearrangement uses TRBV12-3 or TRBV12-4 and TRBJ2-3; D remains ambiguous. The length of the CDR3 is 11 residues. V was trimmed by 7 bases and J by 4 bases, leaving 6 bases between them. CDR3 sequence reads: CASIRADTQYF. The DNA for the CDR3 is TGTGCCAGCATCCGCGCAGATACGCAGTATTTT.

This clonotype was detected a few times. V usage is TRBV14 and J usage is TRBJ1-1; D is unresolved. Germline values: CDR1 SGHDN, CDR2 FVKESK. Trimming cost V 3 bases and J 3 bases, with 5 bases left between them. The CDR3 extends over 12 amino acids. The CDR3 nucleotides read TGTGCCAGCAGCCAGGAGGACACTGAAGCTTTCTTT. It translates to CASSQEDTEAFF.

This clonotype was detected a few times. The chain has TRBV29-1 and TRBJ2-7, with D possibly matching TRBD2 (6 bases). Trimming removed 7 bases from V and 9 bases from J, with 22 bases in between. Germline V gives CDR1 SQVTM, CDR2 ANQGSEA. The CDR3 length is 13 residues. The CDR3 sequence: CSATLPGDLGQYF. In DNA, the CDR3 is TGCAGCGCAACGCTTCCGGGAGACCTGGGGCAGTACTTC.

This chain uses TRBV18 with TRBJ1-3; D is unresolved. Trimming took off 3 bases at V and 0 bases at J, with 9 bases between the two ends. Germline CDR1 and CDR2: KGHSH and LQKENI. The CDR3 is 15 residues long. DNA for the CDR3: TGTGCCAGCTCACCCGAGGTGGGCTCTGGAAACACCATATATTTT. Its protein product is CASSPEVGSGNTIYF.

This clonotype was counted only a few times. The chain uses TRBV7-2 and TRBJ2-7; D unclear. Germline V lookup: CDR1 SGHTA, CDR2 FQGNSA. V was cut by 6 bases and J by 6 bases, with 15 bases left in between. The CDR3 is 13 amino acids. CDR3: CASSEGPLSEQYV. The CDR3 region has the DNA TGTGCCAGCAGTGAAGGCCCCCTTTCCGAGCAGTACGTC.

This clonotype has a count of ten or more. V is TRBV24-1 and J is TRBJ2-2; the D is unclear. V dropped 5 bases and J dropped 5 bases, with 17 bases sitting between them. The CDR3 is 16 residues long. Germline loops: CDR1 KGHDR, CDR2 SFDVKD. Here the CDR3 DNA reads TGTGCCACCAGTGCCATCGTGGGCGTAGGTACCGGGGAGCTGTTTTTT. It specifies CATSAIVGVGTGELFF.

The chain joins TRBV12-3 or TRBV12-4 to TRBJ2-1; D is undetermined. Trimming removed 5 bases at V and 13 bases at J, with 12 bases between. CDR3 length equals 11 residues. The CDR3 sequence is CASSPSGNQFF. DNA for the CDR3: TGTGCCAGCAGTCCAAGTGGCAACCAGTTCTTC.

Only a few counts were recorded for this clonotype. This rearrangement joins TRBV9 to TRBJ2-7; 7 nucleotides agree with TRBD2. CDR3 size: 15 residues. Per germline, CDR1 SGDLS and CDR2 YYNGEE. The V segment lost 4 bases and the J segment 0 bases; nucleotides outside the gene matches: 7. The CDR3 reads CASSSGLVSSYEQYF. The CDR3 DNA follows: TGTGCCAGCAGCTCAGGACTAGTCTCCTCCTACGAGCAGTACTTC. Looking up the rest from reference TRBV9 and TRBJ2-7 gives the full variable domain: DSGVTQTPKHLITATGQRVTLRCSPRSGDLSVYWYQQSLDQGLQFLIQYYNGEERAKGNILERFSAQQFPDLHSELNLSSLELGDSALYFCASSSGLVSSYEQYFGPGTRLTVT.

The chain has TRBV7-8 and TRBJ2-7; possibly TRBD1 for D (5 bases). Trimming cost V 5 bases and J 10 bases, with 21 bases left between them. Germline loops: CDR1 SGHVS, CDR2 FQNEAQ. The CDR3 loop spans 14 amino acids. CDR3 coding DNA: TGTGCCAGCAGCAGCAGGGATTTGGCATTGAGACAGTACTTC. It is translated as CASSSRDLALRQYF.

This clonotype was observed a few times. This rearrangement joins TRBV20-1 to TRBJ1-2; no clear D gene. The CDR3 extends over 13 amino acids. CDR1 is DFQATT, CDR2 SNEGSKA, per germline (reference sequence). V gave up 6 bases and J gave up 4 bases, with 15 bases separating them. The CDR3 nucleotides are TGCAGTGCCCCGCCGGGGTTCGCCTATGGCTACACCTTC. Its translation is CSAPPGFAYGYTF.

V usage is TRBV10-3 and J usage is TRBJ2-2; weak D call: TRBD1 (6 bases). Trimming took 0 bases from V and 6 from J, leaving 14 bases between them. The CDR3 is 16 amino acids. Germline CDR1 and CDR2: ENHRY and SYGVKD. CDR3 residues: CAISESIGTRAGELFF. CDR3 bases: TGTGCCATCAGTGAGTCTATCGGGACACGCGCCGGGGAGCTGTTTTTT.

This clonotype has ten or more counts. The chain links TRBV11-2 to TRBJ2-3, with D possibly being TRBD2 (5 bases). Trimming shortened V by 5 bases and J by 6 bases, and 6 bases separated the two germline ends. The CDR3 consists of 11 residues. CDR1 is SGHAT and CDR2 is FQNNGV in the germline V gene. CDR3 in amino acids: CASSRGDTQYF. The DNA for the CDR3 is TGTGCCAGCAGCCGAGGGGATACGCAGTATTTT.

The chain employs TRBV11-3 and TRBJ1-1; 7 bases fit TRBD1. The germline V gene encodes CDR1 SGHNT and CDR2 YENEEA. The CDR3 contains 15 residues. Trimming took 3 bases from V and 1 from J; bases not matched to a gene: 5. CDR3 in amino acids: CASSFPGQRNTEAFF. The DNA for the CDR3 is TGTGCCAGCAGCTTTCCGGGACAGAGGAACACTGAAGCTTTCTTT. Full variable domain (outside the CDR3, taken from reference TRBV11-3 and TRBJ1-1): EAGVVQSPRYKIIEKKQPVAFWCNPISGHNTLYWYLQNLGQGPELLIRYENEEAVDDSQLPKDRFSAERLKGVDSTLKIQPAELGDSAVYLCASSFPGQRNTEAFFGQGTRLTVV.

This clonotype showed up just a few times. This chain connects TRBV7-6 to TRBJ2-7; 8 positions agree with TRBD2. After removal of 0 bases from V and 2 bases from J, the junction contained 9 bases not matched to a gene. Germline V CDR1 and CDR2: SGHVS, FNYEAQ. This CDR3 is built from 17 residues. The CDR3 DNA follows: TGTGCCAGCAGCTTAGCGGTCGTCGGGGGGGCTCCCTACGAGCAGTACTTC. Its translation is CASSLAVVGGAPYEQYF.

This clonotype has a handful of counts. The J gene is TRBJ1-5, the V gene TRBV12-3 or TRBV12-4; 10 nucleotides line up with TRBD1. J gave up 5 bases and V 5 bases, and 6 bases lay outside the gene matches. The CDR3 has 15 amino acids. CDR3 in amino acids: CASSGQGGNYQPQHF. The CDR3 DNA is TGTGCCAGCAGTGGACAGGGGGGGAATTATCAGCCCCAGCATTTT.

This clonotype was recorded many times. This chain connects TRBV12-3 or TRBV12-4 to TRBJ2-7; no clear D. V gave up 2 bases and J gave up 0 bases, with 5 bases separating them. The CDR3 extends over 13 amino acids. Here the CDR3 reads CASSLLSSYEQYF. CDR3 DNA sequence: TGTGCCAGCAGTTTACTTAGCTCCTACGAGCAGTACTTC.

The chain recombines TRBV7-2 with TRBJ2-2; TRBD1 or TRBD2 may be the D gene (6 bases each). V gave up 6 bases and J gave up 3 bases, with 14 bases separating them. This CDR3 region has 15 residues. Germline-derived CDR1 and CDR2 are SGHTA and FQGNSA. The CDR3 bases are TGTGCCAGCAGTCTAGGAGGGGGATACACCGGGGAGCTGTTTTTT. This sequence encodes CASSLGGGYTGELFF.

This clonotype was picked up many times. The chain couples TRBV12-3 or TRBV12-4 to TRBJ2-3, with D unresolved. The CDR3 is 14 residues long. V was clipped by 0 bases and J by 0 bases, with 4 bases between them. The chain's CDR3 is CASSLAASTDTQYF. The CDR3 DNA follows: TGTGCCAGCAGTTTAGCGGCTAGCACAGATACGCAGTATTTT.

This chain links TRBV6-1 with TRBJ1-1, with no clear D. With 4 bases removed from V and 2 bases from J, the gap between germline ends came to 11 bases. The CDR3 runs 14 residues. Germline assignment: CDR1 MNHNS and CDR2 SASEGT. The CDR3 DNA reads as TGTGCCAGCAGTGGTAGGAGGGTAAACACTGAAGCTTTCTTT. It is translated as CASSGRRVNTEAFF.

V usage is TRBV7-9 and J usage is TRBJ2-7; D might be TRBD2 (5 bases). Germline V CDR1 and CDR2: SEHNR, FQNEAQ (reference sequence). This CDR3 contains 14 residues. The V gene lost 3 bases and the J gene lost 5 bases, with 14 bases spanning the gap. CDR3 bases: TGTGCCAGCAGCTTCCCGGGAACCCCTCACGAGCAGTACTTC. Its translation: CASSFPGTPHEQYF.

The chain couples TRBV12-3 or TRBV12-4 to TRBJ2-1, with 12 positions matching TRBD2. The junction had 7 bases not matched to a gene; V was cut back by 5 bases and J by 11 bases. This CDR3 is 14 amino acids long. The CDR3 loop reads CASSLTSGSFKQFF. Written as DNA, the CDR3 is TGTGCCAGCAGTCTGACTAGCGGGAGTTTTAAGCAGTTCTTC.

This rearrangement joins TRBV12-3 or TRBV12-4 to TRBJ2-7; a possible D gene is TRBD1 (7 bases). V dropped 6 bases and J dropped 4 bases, with 19 bases sitting between them. This CDR3 has 15 residues. The CDR3 region is CASRRQGIGGYEQYF. CDR3 bases: TGTGCCAGCAGAAGACAGGGTATCGGAGGGTACGAGCAGTACTTC.

This chain joins TRBV12-3 or TRBV12-4 and TRBJ1-5, with TRBD1 identical over 10 bases. The CDR3 is made up of 15 amino acids. The V and J ends lost 7 bases and 4 bases, in that order; junction bases with no gene match: 7. The CDR3 here is CASNLDRGLNQPQHF. DNA of the CDR3: TGTGCCAGCAACCTTGACAGGGGGCTTAATCAGCCCCAGCATTTT.

V usage is TRBV12-3 or TRBV12-4 and J usage is TRBJ2-3, with D perhaps TRBD2 (5 bases). V shed 6 bases and J shed 0 bases, with 19 bases lying between them. The CDR3 has 17 residues. Here the CDR3 reads CASSSEGAEASTDTQYF. The CDR3 nucleotides are TGTGCCAGCAGCTCCGAGGGAGCGGAGGCTAGCACAGATACGCAGTATTTT.